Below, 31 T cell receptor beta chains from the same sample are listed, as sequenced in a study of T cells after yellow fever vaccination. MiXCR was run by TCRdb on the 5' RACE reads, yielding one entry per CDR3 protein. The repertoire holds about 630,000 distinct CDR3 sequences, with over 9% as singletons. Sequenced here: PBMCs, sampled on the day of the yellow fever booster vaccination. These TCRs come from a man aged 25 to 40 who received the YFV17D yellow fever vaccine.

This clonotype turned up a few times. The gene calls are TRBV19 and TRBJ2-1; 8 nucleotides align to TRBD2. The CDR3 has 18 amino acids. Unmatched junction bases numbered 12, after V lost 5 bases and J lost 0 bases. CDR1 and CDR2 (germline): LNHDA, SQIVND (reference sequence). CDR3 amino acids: CASSLPTLAGYSYNEQFF. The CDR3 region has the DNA TGTGCCAGTAGTTTACCCACTTTAGCGGGGTACTCCTACAATGAGCAGTTCTTC.

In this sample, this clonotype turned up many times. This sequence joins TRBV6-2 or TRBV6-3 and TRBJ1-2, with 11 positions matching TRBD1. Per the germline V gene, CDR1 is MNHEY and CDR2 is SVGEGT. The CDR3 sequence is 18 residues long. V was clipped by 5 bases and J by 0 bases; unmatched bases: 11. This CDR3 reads CASSTWTGGRYANYGYTF. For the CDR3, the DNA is TGTGCCAGCAGTACCTGGACAGGGGGCCGCTACGCTAACTATGGCTACACCTTC.

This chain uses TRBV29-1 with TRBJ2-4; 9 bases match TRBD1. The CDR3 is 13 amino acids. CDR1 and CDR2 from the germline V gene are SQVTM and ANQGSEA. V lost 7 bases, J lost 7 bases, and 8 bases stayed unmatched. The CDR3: CSAKGTGMNIQYF. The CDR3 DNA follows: TGCAGCGCCAAAGGGACAGGGATGAACATTCAGTACTTC.

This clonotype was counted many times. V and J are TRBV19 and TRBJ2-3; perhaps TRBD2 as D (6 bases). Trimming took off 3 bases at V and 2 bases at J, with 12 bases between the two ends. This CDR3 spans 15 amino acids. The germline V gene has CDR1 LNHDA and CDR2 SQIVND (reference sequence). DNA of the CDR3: TGTGCCAGTAGTATCCACGGGAGATACACAGATACGCAGTATTTT. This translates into CASSIHGRYTDTQYF.

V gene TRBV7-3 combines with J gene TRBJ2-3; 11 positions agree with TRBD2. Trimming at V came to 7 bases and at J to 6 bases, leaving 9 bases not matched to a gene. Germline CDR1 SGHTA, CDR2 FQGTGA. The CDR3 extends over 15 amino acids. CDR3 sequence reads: CASTLTSGISDTQYF. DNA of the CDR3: TGTGCCAGCACCCTGACTAGCGGGATTTCGGATACGCAGTATTTT.

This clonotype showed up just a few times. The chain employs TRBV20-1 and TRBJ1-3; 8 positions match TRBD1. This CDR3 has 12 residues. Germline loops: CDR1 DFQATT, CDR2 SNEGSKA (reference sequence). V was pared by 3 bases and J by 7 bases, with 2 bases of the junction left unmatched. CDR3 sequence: CSASWTGNTIYF. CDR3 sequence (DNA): TGCAGTGCTAGTTGGACAGGGAACACCATATATTTT.

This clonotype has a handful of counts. CDR3 nucleotides: TGTGCCAGCTGGAGCCCTGGGGCCAACGTCCTGACTTTC. Translating it yields CASWSPGANVLTF. The chain uses TRBV9 and TRBJ2-6; D call uncertain. Per germline, CDR1 SGDLS and CDR2 YYNGEE. Trimming left V 7 bases short and J 2 bases short, with 7 bases between. The CDR3 is made up of 13 amino acids.

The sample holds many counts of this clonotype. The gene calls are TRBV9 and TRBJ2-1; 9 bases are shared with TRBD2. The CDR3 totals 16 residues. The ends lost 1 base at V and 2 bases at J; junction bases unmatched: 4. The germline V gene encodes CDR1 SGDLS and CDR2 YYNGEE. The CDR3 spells CASSVLAGGTYNEQFF. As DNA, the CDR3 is TGTGCCAGCAGCGTATTGGCGGGAGGGACCTACAATGAGCAGTTCTTC.

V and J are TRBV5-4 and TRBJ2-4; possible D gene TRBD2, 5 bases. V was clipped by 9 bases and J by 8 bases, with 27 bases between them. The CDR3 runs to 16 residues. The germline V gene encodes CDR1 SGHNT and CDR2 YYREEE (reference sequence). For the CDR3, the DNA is TGTGCCACCAGTGGTCCCTTTTCGGGCTCCGGGGACATTCAGTACTTC. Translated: CATSGPFSGSGDIQYF.

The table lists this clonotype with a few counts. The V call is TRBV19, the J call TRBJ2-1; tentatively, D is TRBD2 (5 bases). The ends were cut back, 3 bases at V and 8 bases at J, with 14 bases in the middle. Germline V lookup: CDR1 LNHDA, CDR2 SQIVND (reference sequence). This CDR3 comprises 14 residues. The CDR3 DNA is TGTGCCAGTAGTATCCCAACTAGGATCGATGAGCAGTTCTTC. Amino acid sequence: CASSIPTRIDEQFF.

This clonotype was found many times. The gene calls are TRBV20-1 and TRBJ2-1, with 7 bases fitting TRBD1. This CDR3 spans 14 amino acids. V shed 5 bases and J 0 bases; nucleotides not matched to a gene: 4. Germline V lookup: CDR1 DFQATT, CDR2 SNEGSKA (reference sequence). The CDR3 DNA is TGCAGTGCTTCAGGGGGTAGCTCCTACAATGAGCAGTTCTTC. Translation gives CSASGGSSYNEQFF.

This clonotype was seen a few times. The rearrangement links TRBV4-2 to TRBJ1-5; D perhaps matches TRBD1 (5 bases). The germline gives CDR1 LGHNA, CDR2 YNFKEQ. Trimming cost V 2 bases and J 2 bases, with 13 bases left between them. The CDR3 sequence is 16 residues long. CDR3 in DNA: TGTGCCAGCAGCCAATTGACGGGGACGGGCAATCAGCCCCAGCATTTT. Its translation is CASSQLTGTGNQPQHF.

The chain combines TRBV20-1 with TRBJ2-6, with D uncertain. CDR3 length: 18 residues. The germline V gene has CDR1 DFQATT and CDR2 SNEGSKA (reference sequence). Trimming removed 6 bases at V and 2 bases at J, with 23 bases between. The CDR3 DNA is TGCAGTGCAAAAGTGGCGTCACCAACGAAAACTGGGGCCAACGTCCTGACTTTC. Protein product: CSAKVASPTKTGANVLTF.

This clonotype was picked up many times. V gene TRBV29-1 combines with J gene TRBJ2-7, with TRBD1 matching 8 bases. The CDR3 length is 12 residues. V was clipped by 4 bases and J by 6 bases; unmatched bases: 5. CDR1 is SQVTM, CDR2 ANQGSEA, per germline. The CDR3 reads CSVGGTGAEQYF. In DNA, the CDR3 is TGCAGCGTTGGCGGGACAGGAGCCGAGCAGTACTTC.

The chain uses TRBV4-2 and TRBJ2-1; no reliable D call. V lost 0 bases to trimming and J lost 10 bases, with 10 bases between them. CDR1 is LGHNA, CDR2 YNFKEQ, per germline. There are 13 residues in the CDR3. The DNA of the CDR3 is TGTGCCAGCAGCCAAGATAAAGTCGGGGAGCAGTTCTTC. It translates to CASSQDKVGEQFF.

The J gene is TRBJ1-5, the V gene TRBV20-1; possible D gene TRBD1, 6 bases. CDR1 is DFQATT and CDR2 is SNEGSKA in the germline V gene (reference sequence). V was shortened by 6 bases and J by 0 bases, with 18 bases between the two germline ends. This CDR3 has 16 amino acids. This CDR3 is CSALQGGDYSNQPQHF. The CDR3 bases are TGCAGTGCGTTACAGGGTGGGGACTATAGCAATCAGCCCCAGCATTTT.

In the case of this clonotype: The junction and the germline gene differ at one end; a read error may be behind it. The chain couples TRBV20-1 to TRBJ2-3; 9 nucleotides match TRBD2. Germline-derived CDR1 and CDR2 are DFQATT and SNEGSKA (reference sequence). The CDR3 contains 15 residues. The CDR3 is CSARGSSGRTDTQYF. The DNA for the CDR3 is TGCAGTGCGAGAGGGAGCAGCGGGAGGACAGATACGCAGTATTTT.

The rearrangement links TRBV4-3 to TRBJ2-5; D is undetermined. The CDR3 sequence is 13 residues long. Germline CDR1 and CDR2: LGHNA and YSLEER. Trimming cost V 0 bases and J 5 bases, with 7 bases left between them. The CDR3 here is CASSQDMGETQYF. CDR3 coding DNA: TGCGCCAGCAGCCAAGACATGGGGGAGACCCAGTACTTC.

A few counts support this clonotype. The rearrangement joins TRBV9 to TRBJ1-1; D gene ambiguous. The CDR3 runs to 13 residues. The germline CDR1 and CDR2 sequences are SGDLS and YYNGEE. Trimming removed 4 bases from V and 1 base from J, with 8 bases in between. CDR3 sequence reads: CASSPDANTEAFF. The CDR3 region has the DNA TGTGCCAGCAGCCCCGACGCGAACACTGAAGCTTTCTTT.

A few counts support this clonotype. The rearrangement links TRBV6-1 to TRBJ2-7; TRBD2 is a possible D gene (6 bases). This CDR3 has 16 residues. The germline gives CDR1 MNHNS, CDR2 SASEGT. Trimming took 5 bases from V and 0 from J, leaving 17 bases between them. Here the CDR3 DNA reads TGTGCCAGCAGTCAGGGACTCCCGAAGGCCTCCTACGAGCAGTACTTC. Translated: CASSQGLPKASYEQYF.

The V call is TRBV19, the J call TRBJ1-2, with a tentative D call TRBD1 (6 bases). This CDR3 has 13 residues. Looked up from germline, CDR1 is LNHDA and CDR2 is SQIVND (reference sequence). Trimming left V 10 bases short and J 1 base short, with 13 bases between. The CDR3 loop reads CATSDRINYGYTF. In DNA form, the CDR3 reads TGTGCCACTTCCGACAGGATTAACTATGGCTACACCTTC.

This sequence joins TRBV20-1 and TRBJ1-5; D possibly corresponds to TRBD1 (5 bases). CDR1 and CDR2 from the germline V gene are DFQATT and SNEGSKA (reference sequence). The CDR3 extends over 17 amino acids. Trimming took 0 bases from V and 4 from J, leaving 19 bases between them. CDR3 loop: CSARDEMGVGPNQPQHF. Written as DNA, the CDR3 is TGCAGTGCTAGAGATGAGATGGGGGTTGGGCCAAATCAGCCCCAGCATTTT.

The CDR3 reads CASSPIETVFTDTQYF. DNA for the CDR3: TGTGCCAGCTCACCAATTGAAACAGTTTTCACAGATACGCAGTATTTT. The V gene is TRBV18, the J gene TRBJ2-3; no clear D gene. The germline CDR1 and CDR2 sequences are KGHSH and LQKENI. V was pared by 2 bases and J by 2 bases, with 14 bases between. The CDR3 contains 16 residues. The entire variable domain, with the rest obtained from reference TRBV18 and TRBJ2-3, is as follows: NAGVMQNPRHLVRRRGQEARLRCSPMKGHSHVYWYRQLPEEGLKFMVYLQKENIIDESGMPKERFSAEFPKEGPSILRIQQVVRGDSAAYFCASSPIETVFTDTQYFGPGTRLTVL.

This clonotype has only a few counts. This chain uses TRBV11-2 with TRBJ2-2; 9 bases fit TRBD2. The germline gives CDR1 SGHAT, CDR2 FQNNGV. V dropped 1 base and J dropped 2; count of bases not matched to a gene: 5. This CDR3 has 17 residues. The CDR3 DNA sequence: TGTGCCAGCAGCTTAGGTCTAGCGGGACGAAACACCGGGGAGCTGTTTTTT. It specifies CASSLGLAGRNTGELFF. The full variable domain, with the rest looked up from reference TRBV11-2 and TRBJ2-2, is EAGVAQSPRYKIIEKRQSVAFWCNPISGHATLYWYQQILGQGPKLLIQFQNNGVVDDSQLPKDRFSAERLKGVDSTLKIQPAKLEDSAVYLCASSLGLAGRNTGELFFGEGSRLTVL.

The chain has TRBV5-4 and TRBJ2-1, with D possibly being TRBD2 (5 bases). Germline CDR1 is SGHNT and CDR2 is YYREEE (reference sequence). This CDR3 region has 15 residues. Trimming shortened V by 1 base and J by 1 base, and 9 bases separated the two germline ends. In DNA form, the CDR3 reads TGTGCCAGCAGCTTGCGGGGAAGGTCCTACAATGAGCAGTTCTTC. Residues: CASSLRGRSYNEQFF.

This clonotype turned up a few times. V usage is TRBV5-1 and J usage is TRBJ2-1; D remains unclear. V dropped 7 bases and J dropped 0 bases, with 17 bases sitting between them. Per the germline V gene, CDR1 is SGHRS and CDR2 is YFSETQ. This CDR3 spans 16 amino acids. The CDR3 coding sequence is TGCGCCAGCGGACCGACCCGGTTAAGCTCCTACAATGAGCAGTTCTTC. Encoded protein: CASGPTRLSSYNEQFF. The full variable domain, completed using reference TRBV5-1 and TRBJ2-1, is KAGVTQTPRYLIKTRGQQVTLSCSPISGHRSVSWYQQTPGQGLQFLFEYFSETQRNKGNFPGRFSGRQFSNSRSEMNVSTLELGDSALYLCASGPTRLSSYNEQFFGPGTRLTVL.

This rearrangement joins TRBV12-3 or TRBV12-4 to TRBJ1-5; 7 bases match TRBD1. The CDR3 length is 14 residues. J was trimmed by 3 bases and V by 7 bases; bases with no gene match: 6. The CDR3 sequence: CASTWTGFNQPQHF. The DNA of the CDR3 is TGTGCCAGCACCTGGACAGGATTCAATCAGCCCCAGCATTTT.

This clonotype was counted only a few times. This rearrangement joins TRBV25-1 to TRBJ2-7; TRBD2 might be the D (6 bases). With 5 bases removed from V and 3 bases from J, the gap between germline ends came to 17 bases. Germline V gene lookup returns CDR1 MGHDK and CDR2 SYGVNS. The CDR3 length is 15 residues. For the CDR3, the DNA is TGTGCCAGCAGTTCGGCTTCTAGCGAGATCTACGAGCAGTACTTC. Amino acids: CASSSASSEIYEQYF.

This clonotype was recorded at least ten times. The DNA for the CDR3 is TGTGCCAGCAGTTTGGCGGCGAACACTGAAGCTTTCTTT. It codes for CASSLAANTEAFF. The chain recombines TRBV27 with TRBJ1-1, with D unclear. CDR3 length: 13 amino acids. Trimming cost V 3 bases and J 1 base, with 6 bases left between them. From germline, CDR1 is MNHEY and CDR2 SMNVEV (reference sequence).

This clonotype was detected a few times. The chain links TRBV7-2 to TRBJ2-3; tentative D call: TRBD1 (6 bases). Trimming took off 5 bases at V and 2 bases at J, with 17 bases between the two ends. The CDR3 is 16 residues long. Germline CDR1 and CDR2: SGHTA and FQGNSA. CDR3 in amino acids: CASSPYWGRPTDTQYF. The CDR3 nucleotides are TGTGCCAGCAGCCCGTACTGGGGGCGGCCCACAGATACGCAGTATTTT.

The CDR3 region is CASSKRDRDEQFF. CDR3 DNA: TGTGCCAGCAGTAAGAGAGACAGGGATGAGCAGTTCTTC. V usage is TRBV12-3 or TRBV12-4 and J usage is TRBJ2-1; 7 bases align to TRBD1. CDR3 length equals 13 residues. The junction had 6 bases not matched to a gene; V was cut back by 5 bases and J by 8 bases.